This T cell receptor beta chain was recorded in a study of T-cell reconstitution after alpha-beta-depleted transplantation in children (dated by TCRdb to 2016 to 2017). With regard to the full study: Using TCR repertoire profiling, the study followed T-cell immune reconstitution in a quantitative way in children after TCRalphabeta/CD19-depleted allogeneic hematopoietic cell transplantation.

This clonotype occurred a few times. No cognate antigen has been identified for it. Base qualities are not provided; no much larger clone lies one nucleotide away. As encoded in the germline V gene, CDR1 is SGDLS while CDR2 is YYNGEE. The germline V end is reduced by 3 bases and the J end by 4 bases; junction bases left unmatched: 8. The CDR3 sequence holds 15 residues, the cysteine and phenylalanine included. CDR3 DNA only is kept here, 45 bases in frame from base 1. The receptor library was made with PCR. This sample was sequenced with an Illumina HiSeq 2500. TCR libraries were prepared with molecular barcoding, using unique molecular identifiers to normalize TCRbeta repertoire quantification. TCRdb trimmed the raw reads at Q25, called clones with MiXCR and kept productive beta chains. Records with the same CDR3 protein are collapsed into one entry carrying the most frequent genes and DNA. The sample data list roughly 790,000 distinct CDR3 sequences, and less than 20% of these were observed just once. Around 4.5% of the sample is taken by the ten largest.

On the study overall, not on this receptor specifically: In some patients, the high TCRbeta diversity seen at day 60 was put down to recipient T cells and intrathymic progenitors that had survived conditioning. About two months after transplant, the apparently early recovery of alphabetaT-cell counts reportedly depended on just several hundred clones that had expanded rapidly and came from non-depleted graft cells. Over the following months the frequencies of hyperexpanded clones went down, and after one year T-cell counts and TCRbeta diversity were mostly credited to newly produced T cells.

What the treatment or condition label conveys for this sample: allogeneic hematopoietic cell transplantation with graft depleted of TCRalphabeta T cells and CD19 B cells. TCRalphabeta/CD19-depleted allogeneic hematopoietic cell grafts were given to the transplant recipients, all of whom were children. This sample comprised PBMCs, mostly from graft donor cells, obtained 360 days after TCRalphabeta/CD19-depleted stem cell transplant. The origin of this receptor is a male patient aged 10-17 years who had a stem cell transplant for acute lymphoblastic leukemia, so the T cells may come from the graft donor. The V gene is TRBV9 and the J gene is TRBJ2-7; 9 junctional bases match TRBD1. The CDR3 is CASSAEDRGSYEQYF. DNA sequence: TGTGCCAGCAGCGCAGAGGACAGGGGCTCGTACGAGCAGTACTTC.